These T cell receptor beta chains were read from a single sample in a study of blood T cell repertoires in COVID-19. Clones were read by immunoSEQ multiplex PCR, and TCRdb kept only the in-frame ones, dropping some. The data hold about 310,000 clones, with around 90% observed a single time. Sequencing was done on a sample of PBMCs or T cells enriched from blood (not recorded which). Receptors originate from a woman aged 18-29 years with acute COVID-19. Each CDR3 is given with its conserved first and last residue. Fields, in order: CDR3 DNA, CDR3 protein, J gene, V gene, D gene, clone size. A D gene is named only where the DNA matches it firmly. Not all rows give a size; the values are once, few, many and, for expanded clones, a class.

CDR3nt: TGTGCCAGCAGCAGGACAGGGTTGGGTTCCGGGGAGCTGTTTTTT
CDR3aa: CASSRTGLGSGELFF
j_gene: TRBJ2-2
v_gene: TRBV6-5
d_gene: TRBD1
abundance: NA

CDR3nt: TGTGCCAGCAGCTTGGGACTAGCGGGAGATAATGAGCAGTTCTTC
CDR3aa: CASSLGLAGDNEQFF
j_gene: TRBJ2-1
v_gene: TRBV7-9
d_gene: TRBD2
abundance: NA

CDR3nt: TGCGCCAGCAGCTTGGCCCCCGGCTCCGGGACAGCGAACACTGAAGCTTTCTTT
CDR3aa: CASSLAPGSGTANTEAFF
j_gene: TRBJ1-1
v_gene: TRBV5-1
d_gene: TRBD1
abundance: NA

CDR3nt: TGTGCCAGCTCACAGGGGGAAGACTATGGCTACACCTTC
CDR3aa: CASSQGEDYGYTF
j_gene: TRBJ1-2
v_gene: TRBV18
d_gene: NA
abundance: NA

CDR3nt: TGTGCCAGCAGTGCCGGACAGGGGGCTTTAAGTTCACCCCTCCACTTT
CDR3aa: CASSAGQGALSSPLHF
j_gene: TRBJ1-6
v_gene: TRBV6-6
d_gene: TRBD1
abundance: NA

CDR3nt: TGTGCCAGCAGCTTGGGAGGCGACGGCTACACCTTC
CDR3aa: CASSLGGDGYTF
j_gene: TRBJ1-2
v_gene: TRBV5-4
d_gene: NA
abundance: NA

CDR3nt: TGCAGCGTCCTCAACAGGGGGGTTGGGGGCAATGAGCAGTTCTTC
CDR3aa: CSVLNRGVGGNEQFF
j_gene: TRBJ2-1
v_gene: TRBV29-1
d_gene: TRBD1
abundance: NA

CDR3nt: TGTGCCAGTAGTGACCGCCAGGGCCCGAGGTACGAGCAGTACTTC
CDR3aa: CASSDRQGPRYEQYF
j_gene: TRBJ2-7
v_gene: TRBV19
d_gene: NA
abundance: NA

CDR3nt: TGTGCCACCAGCCGCGGGACAGCGAACACTGAAGCTTTCTTT
CDR3aa: CATSRGTANTEAFF
j_gene: TRBJ1-1
v_gene: TRBV15
d_gene: TRBD1
abundance: NA

CDR3nt: TGTGCCAGCAGTATTAACACCGCGGGAGCTTTCTTT
CDR3aa: CASSINTAGAFF
j_gene: TRBJ1-1
v_gene: TRBV5-4
d_gene: NA
abundance: NA

CDR3nt: TGTGCCAGTAGTCCACTCAGGGTGCGAGGCTCTGAAGCTTTCTTT
CDR3aa: CASSPLRVRGSEAFF
j_gene: TRBJ1-1
v_gene: TRBV19
d_gene: NA
abundance: NA

CDR3nt: TGTGCCAGCAGCACCTCGGAGCTCGGGGAGCTGTTTTTT
CDR3aa: CASSTSELGELFF
j_gene: TRBJ2-2
v_gene: TRBV5-4
d_gene: NA
abundance: once

CDR3nt: TGTGCCAGGAAAAGACAGGCGAACACTGAAGCTTTCTTT
CDR3aa: CARKRQANTEAFF
j_gene: TRBJ1-1
v_gene: TRBV2
d_gene: NA
abundance: NA

CDR3nt: TGTGCCAGTAGTCCGTCTCCAGGGCTGGCTTCTAATGAAAAACTGTTTTTT
CDR3aa: CASSPSPGLASNEKLFF
j_gene: TRBJ1-4
v_gene: TRBV19
d_gene: NA
abundance: NA

CDR3nt: TGCGCCAGCAGCCCGGGACAGGACCCTGAAGCTTTCTTT
CDR3aa: CASSPGQDPEAFF
j_gene: TRBJ1-1
v_gene: TRBV5-1
d_gene: TRBD1
abundance: NA

CDR3nt: TGTGCCAGCAGTTACGGGGACTCCAACTACGAGCAGTACTTC
CDR3aa: CASSYGDSNYEQYF
j_gene: TRBJ2-7
v_gene: TRBV6-5
d_gene: NA
abundance: NA

CDR3nt: TGCGCCAGCAGCCAAAAAGAACCGGGACACCCCTACGAGCAGTACTTC
CDR3aa: CASSQKEPGHPYEQYF
j_gene: TRBJ2-7
v_gene: TRBV4-1
d_gene: NA
abundance: NA

CDR3nt: TGTGCCAGCAGTTACAGTGAAGCGGCTGGCTACACCTTC
CDR3aa: CASSYSEAAGYTF
j_gene: TRBJ1-2
v_gene: TRBV28
d_gene: NA
abundance: NA

CDR3nt: TGTGCCAGCAGCTCCTCGGGAACATCCTACGAGCAGTACTTC
CDR3aa: CASSSSGTSYEQYF
j_gene: TRBJ2-7
v_gene: TRBV7-9
d_gene: NA
abundance: NA

CDR3nt: TGTGCCAGCAGGCAACCCCAGGGACAGGTTTACAATCAGCCCCAGCATTTT
CDR3aa: CASRQPQGQVYNQPQHF
j_gene: TRBJ1-5
v_gene: TRBV28
d_gene: TRBD1
abundance: once

CDR3nt: TGTGCCAGCTCTCCCCGACAGGGGGAAAACACTGAAGCTTTCTTT
CDR3aa: CASSPRQGENTEAFF
j_gene: TRBJ1-1
v_gene: TRBV18
d_gene: TRBD1
abundance: NA

CDR3nt: TGTGCCAGTAGTATAGATAGCAGGGGGGATCAGCCCCAGCATTTT
CDR3aa: CASSIDSRGDQPQHF
j_gene: TRBJ1-5
v_gene: TRBV19
d_gene: TRBD1
abundance: NA

CDR3nt: TGTGCCAGCAGTCAAACTAGCGGGAGGTACGAGCAGTACTTC
CDR3aa: CASSQTSGRYEQYF
j_gene: TRBJ2-7
v_gene: TRBV6-2/TRBV6-3
d_gene: TRBD2
abundance: NA

CDR3nt: TGTGCCAGCAGCCCACAGGGGGCGGCTGGAAACACCATATATTTT
CDR3aa: CASSPQGAAGNTIYF
j_gene: TRBJ1-3
v_gene: TRBV7-9
d_gene: TRBD1
abundance: NA

CDR3nt: TGTGCCATCAGTGAGTCTAGCGGGAGGGCCAGAGAGACCCAGTACTTC
CDR3aa: CAISESSGRARETQYF
j_gene: TRBJ2-5
v_gene: TRBV10-3
d_gene: TRBD2
abundance: NA

CDR3nt: TGTGCCAGTAGTACGCGGATCCACTCGGATGAAAAACTGTTTTTT
CDR3aa: CASSTRIHSDEKLFF
j_gene: TRBJ1-4
v_gene: TRBV19
d_gene: NA
abundance: NA

CDR3nt: TGTGCCAGCAGCTTGAAGCGGGGTAGCACAGATACGCAGTATTTT
CDR3aa: CASSLKRGSTDTQYF
j_gene: TRBJ2-3
v_gene: TRBV9
d_gene: TRBD2
abundance: NA

CDR3nt: TGTGCCAGCAAGCCGACACAGAGCACTGAAGCTTTCTTT
CDR3aa: CASKPTQSTEAFF
j_gene: TRBJ1-1
v_gene: TRBV12-3/TRBV12-4
d_gene: NA
abundance: NA

CDR3nt: TGTGCCAGCAGTTACGAAGGGGGCAACGGGGAGCTGTTTTTT
CDR3aa: CASSYEGGNGELFF
j_gene: TRBJ2-2
v_gene: TRBV6-2/TRBV6-3
d_gene: TRBD1
abundance: NA

CDR3nt: TGCAGCGTTGATCCGTCGGTGGGGCCTTACAATGAGCAGTTCTTC
CDR3aa: CSVDPSVGPYNEQFF
j_gene: TRBJ2-1
v_gene: TRBV29-1
d_gene: NA
abundance: NA

CDR3nt: TGCAGCGTTGGAGCCCACAGGAACATTCAGTACTTC
CDR3aa: CSVGAHRNIQYF
j_gene: TRBJ2-4
v_gene: TRBV29-1
d_gene: NA
abundance: NA

CDR3nt: TGTGCCAGCAGCTTACGACTGACCACTCCCGGGGAGCTGTTTTTT
CDR3aa: CASSLRLTTPGELFF
j_gene: TRBJ2-2
v_gene: TRBV11-3
d_gene: NA
abundance: few

CDR3nt: TGTGCCAGCTCATCCTCAGGGGGGCTGTTCTCCGAGCAGTACTTC
CDR3aa: CASSSSGGLFSEQYF
j_gene: TRBJ2-7
v_gene: TRBV18
d_gene: NA
abundance: NA

CDR3nt: TGTGCCAGTAGACGGACAGGGGCCCCCAGCATGGGGGGCTACACCTTC
CDR3aa: CASRRTGAPSMGGYTF
j_gene: TRBJ1-2
v_gene: TRBV19
d_gene: TRBD1
abundance: NA

CDR3nt: TGCAGCGCCCCCCCGCCGGGACAAAGCACAGATACGCAGTATTTT
CDR3aa: CSAPPPGQSTDTQYF
j_gene: TRBJ2-3
v_gene: TRBV29-1
d_gene: NA
abundance: NA

CDR3nt: TGTGCCAGCAGCCCCGGGGGGTACGGGAGTAGAGATACGCAGTATTTT
CDR3aa: CASSPGGYGSRDTQYF
j_gene: TRBJ2-3
v_gene: TRBV14
d_gene: TRBD2
abundance: NA

CDR3nt: TGTGCCAGCAGCGTAGAGTCCGCAGGGTCGGATTCACCCCTCCACTTT
CDR3aa: CASSVESAGSDSPLHF
j_gene: TRBJ1-6
v_gene: TRBV9
d_gene: NA
abundance: NA

CDR3nt: TGTGCCAGCAGCGTAGATCAGGGTGGCTACACCTTC
CDR3aa: CASSVDQGGYTF
j_gene: TRBJ1-2
v_gene: TRBV9
d_gene: NA
abundance: NA

CDR3nt: TGTGCCAGCAGGGAAGTAGACAGGGGGAACAATGGCTACACCTTC
CDR3aa: CASREVDRGNNGYTF
j_gene: TRBJ1-2
v_gene: TRBV6-1
d_gene: TRBD1
abundance: once

CDR3nt: TGTGCCAGCAGTGGGGGACTCTCCTACGAGCAGTACTTC
CDR3aa: CASSGGLSYEQYF
j_gene: TRBJ2-7
v_gene: TRBV28
d_gene: NA
abundance: NA

CDR3nt: TGTGCCAGCAGCTTAGATGAGGGCCGGAAACGGAGGACCGGGGAGCTGTTTTTT
CDR3aa: CASSLDEGRKRRTGELFF
j_gene: TRBJ2-2
v_gene: TRBV11-3
d_gene: NA
abundance: NA

CDR3nt: TGTGCCAGCAGTTTCGGGACAGTTGAAGCTTTCTTT
CDR3aa: CASSFGTVEAFF
j_gene: TRBJ1-1
v_gene: TRBV28
d_gene: TRBD1
abundance: NA

CDR3nt: TGTGCCGGCCAGGGTGAGGAAAAACTGTTTTTT
CDR3aa: CAGQGEEKLFF
j_gene: TRBJ1-4
v_gene: TRBV2
d_gene: NA
abundance: NA

CDR3nt: TGTGCCAGCAGTTCCCTGGGCGAAGGGGTCTACGAGCAGTACTTC
CDR3aa: CASSSLGEGVYEQYF
j_gene: TRBJ2-7
v_gene: TRBV28
d_gene: NA
abundance: NA

CDR3nt: TGTGCCAGCAGTGAAAGGGGGACACAGAGCTCCTACAATGAGCAGTTCTTC
CDR3aa: CASSERGTQSSYNEQFF
j_gene: TRBJ2-1
v_gene: TRBV2
d_gene: NA
abundance: NA

CDR3nt: TGTGCCAGCAGTTCCCCTTTGAATGAGCAGTTCTTC
CDR3aa: CASSSPLNEQFF
j_gene: TRBJ2-1
v_gene: TRBV28
d_gene: NA
abundance: NA

CDR3nt: TGTGCCAGCAGCCGGGGACTGTCCTCTGGAAACACCATATATTTT
CDR3aa: CASSRGLSSGNTIYF
j_gene: TRBJ1-3
v_gene: TRBV3-1/TRBV3-2
d_gene: NA
abundance: NA

CDR3nt: TGTGCCAGCAGCCCCCGGACAGGGCAATCGGATGGGAATTCACCCCTCCACTTT
CDR3aa: CASSPRTGQSDGNSPLHF
j_gene: TRBJ1-6
v_gene: TRBV11-3
d_gene: TRBD1
abundance: NA

CDR3nt: TGTGCCAGCAGTGAAGTCGGCCAAGAGACCCAGTACTTC
CDR3aa: CASSEVGQETQYF
j_gene: TRBJ2-5
v_gene: TRBV6-1
d_gene: NA
abundance: NA

CDR3nt: TGCGCCAGCAGCCCGGGACAGGGCCCCGATACGCAGTATTTT
CDR3aa: CASSPGQGPDTQYF
j_gene: TRBJ2-3
v_gene: TRBV10-1
d_gene: TRBD1
abundance: NA

CDR3nt: TGTGCCAGCAGCTGGGGGACAGGGAATCTTAGGGAGCAGTACTTC
CDR3aa: CASSWGTGNLREQYF
j_gene: TRBJ2-7
v_gene: TRBV5-6
d_gene: TRBD1
abundance: NA

CDR3nt: TGTGCCAGCACCCTGCTAGCGGGAGGCACAGATACGCAGTATTTT
CDR3aa: CASTLLAGGTDTQYF
j_gene: TRBJ2-3
v_gene: TRBV6-5
d_gene: TRBD2
abundance: NA

CDR3nt: TGTGCCAGCGGTACGAGGGCTGGAGCTTTCTTT
CDR3aa: CASGTRAGAFF
j_gene: TRBJ1-1
v_gene: TRBV28
d_gene: NA
abundance: NA